This entry lists 29 T cell receptor beta chains sequenced from one sample in a study of T cell responses to AZD1222 COVID-19 vaccine. This table comes from immunoSEQ multiplex PCR, and its TCRdb copy is limited to in-frame clones, with some not included. The sample has 150,000 to 200,000 clones; around 92% are singletons. The specimen comprised peripheral blood, sampled on day 0 of AZD1222 vaccination. The receptors were gathered from an adult in good health.

In this sample, this clone turned up once. The chain links TRBV6-6 to TRBJ1-1; D is unresolved. The V end was cut by 2 bases, the J end by 1 base, with 11 bases between. CDR3 size: 15 residues. CDR1 is MNHNY, CDR2 SVGAGI, per germline (reference sequence). The chain's CDR3 is CASSYDPGSNTEAFF. The DNA for the CDR3 is TGTGCCAGCAGTTACGACCCTGGGTCGAACACTGAAGCTTTCTTT.

The genes are TRBV28 and TRBJ1-3; 12 bases are shared with TRBD1. Germline V gives CDR1 MDHEN, CDR2 SYDVKM. V shed 6 bases, J shed 4 bases, and the junction held 7 bases outside the gene matches. CDR3 length: 16 residues. CDR3: CASRRGTGGSGNTIYF. The CDR3 coding sequence is TGTGCCAGCAGACGGGGGACAGGGGGCTCGGGAAACACCATATATTTT.

The chain employs TRBV3-1 (or the pseudogene TRBV3-2) and TRBJ2-4, with a possible D match to TRBD1 (5 bases). V was shortened by 1 base and J by 0 bases, with 13 bases between the two germline ends. Germline V gene sequence: CDR1 LGHDT, CDR2 YNNKEL (reference sequence). The CDR3 has 17 amino acids. In nucleotides, the CDR3 is TGTGCCAGCAGCCAAGTCACAGGAACTTTAGCCAAAAACATTCAGTACTTC. Its translation is CASSQVTGTLAKNIQYF.

This clone was seen once. The chain joins TRBV3-1 (or the pseudogene TRBV3-2) to TRBJ1-3; unclear D gene. The CDR3 runs 18 residues. With 0 bases removed from V and 0 bases from J, the gap between germline ends came to 15 bases. Germline V CDR1 and CDR2: LGHDT, YNNKEL (reference sequence). DNA of the CDR3: TGTGCCAGCAGCCAAGAGGTGTACTCCCCGGTCTCTGGAAACACCATATATTTT. Its protein is CASSQEVYSPVSGNTIYF.

The chain's CDR3 is CASRLTSSSYNSPLHF. The CDR3 nucleotides read TGTGCCAGCAGGTTAACCAGTAGCTCCTATAATTCACCCCTCCACTTT. V usage is TRBV7-2 and J usage is TRBJ1-6, with D uncertain. This CDR3 comprises 16 residues. Germline-derived CDR1 and CDR2 are SGHTA and FQGNSA. The V and J ends lost 6 bases and 0 bases respectively, with 12 bases between them. Using reference TRBV7-2 and TRBJ1-6 for the parts outside the CDR3, the full variable domain is GAGVSQSPSNKVTEKGKDVELRCDPISGHTALYWYRQSLGQGLEFLIYFQGNSAPDKSGLPSDRFSAERTGGSVSTLTIQRTQQEDSAVYLCASRLTSSSYNSPLHFGNGTRLTVT.

The V and J genes are TRBV2 and TRBJ2-3; 7 bases map to TRBD1. V was pared by 3 bases and J by 3 bases, with 9 bases of the junction left unmatched. From germline, CDR1 is SNHLY and CDR2 FYNNEI. This CDR3 has 16 residues. CDR3 DNA: TGTGCCAGCAGTGACGTAGGGGGCGCGAGGACAGATACGCAGTATTTT. It codes for CASSDVGGARTDTQYF.

CDR3 bases: TGCGCCAGCAGCGGGCAGGGGATCTACAATGAGCAGTTCTTC. This encodes CASSGQGIYNEQFF. This chain joins TRBV5-1 and TRBJ2-1; the D gene is possibly TRBD1 (6 bases). CDR1 and CDR2 (germline): SGHRS, YFSETQ. This CDR3 region has 14 residues. Trimming removed 4 bases at V and 3 bases at J, with 11 bases between.

The chain carries TRBV28 and TRBJ1-2, with 7 bases lining up with TRBD1. This CDR3 contains 15 residues. Trimming took 8 bases from V and 5 from J; bases not matched to a gene: 14. Germline CDR1 MDHEN, CDR2 SYDVKM. The CDR3 region has the DNA TGTGCCAGCTGGAGCGACAGGGCAAGTTGGTATGGCTACACCTTC. As protein: CASWSDRASWYGYTF.

This clone was detected once. The V gene is TRBV5-5, the J gene TRBJ2-3; 7 nucleotides align to TRBD1. Germline assignment: CDR1 SGHKS and CDR2 YYEKEE (reference sequence). The length of the CDR3 is 15 residues. The junction had 4 bases not matched to a gene; V was cut back by 3 bases and J by 0 bases. CDR3 nucleotide sequence: TGTGCCAGCAGCTCGGGACAGCTTAGCACAGATACGCAGTATTTT. Translation gives CASSSGQLSTDTQYF.

This clone was recorded only once. V and J are TRBV14 and TRBJ2-1; weak D call: TRBD1 (6 bases). In germline, CDR1 is SGHDN, CDR2 FVKESK. Trimming removed 1 base at V and 12 bases at J, with 16 bases between. The CDR3 is made up of 14 amino acids. CDR3 bases: TGTGCCAGCAGCCAAGTAGCCAGGGGCACTGGGCAGTTCTTC. Residues: CASSQVARGTGQFF.

The rearrangement joins TRBV3-1 (or the pseudogene TRBV3-2) to TRBJ1-2, with D hard to call. Trimming took off 1 base at V and 6 bases at J, with 9 bases between the two ends. The V gene's germline CDR1 is LGHDT and CDR2 YNNKEL (reference sequence). CDR3 length equals 13 residues. Here the CDR3 reads CASSQVPGDGYTF. The CDR3 nucleotides are TGTGCCAGCAGCCAAGTCCCCGGGGATGGCTACACCTTC.

The chain has TRBV7-2 and TRBJ2-5; D might be TRBD2 (7 bases). V was clipped by 3 bases and J by 6 bases, with 17 bases between them. CDR1 is SGHTA, CDR2 FQGNSA, per germline. The CDR3 covers 15 residues. The CDR3 here is CASSLGGASRKTQYF. The DNA for the CDR3 is TGTGCCAGCAGCTTGGGGGGGGCCTCCCGAAAGACCCAGTACTTC. Full variable domain (rest looked up from reference TRBV7-2 and TRBJ2-5): GAGVSQSPSNKVTEKGKDVELRCDPISGHTALYWYRQSLGQGLEFLIYFQGNSAPDKSGLPSDRFSAERTGGSVSTLTIQRTQQEDSAVYLCASSLGGASRKTQYFGPGTRLLVL.

The chain combines TRBV18 with TRBJ2-1; D is possibly TRBD1 (6 bases). The CDR3 has 15 amino acids. CDR1 KGHSH and CDR2 LQKENI come from the germline V gene. V shed 3 bases and J shed 2 bases, with 11 bases lying between them. CDR3 nucleotide sequence: TGTGCCAGCTCACCGCAGGGGCCCGCCTACAATGAGCAGTTCTTC. Translating gives CASSPQGPAYNEQFF.

This rearrangement joins TRBV28 to TRBJ2-5, with 8 bases that match TRBD1. Germline V lookup: CDR1 MDHEN, CDR2 SYDVKM. The junction had 11 bases not matched to a gene; V was cut back by 6 bases and J by 5 bases. The CDR3 is 15 residues long. The CDR3 sequence: CASRETGQALETQYF. The CDR3 DNA follows: TGTGCCAGCAGGGAGACGGGACAGGCGTTGGAGACCCAGTACTTC.

A word on this clone: One end of the junction fails to match germline, which may point to a read error. The chain employs TRBV28 and TRBJ1-3; no firm D call. CDR1 MDHEN and CDR2 SYDVKM come from the germline V gene. The CDR3 length is 11 residues. CDR3 sequence (DNA): TGTGCCAGCGGTTTCGGAAACACCATATATTTT. It yields the protein CASGFGNTIYF.

This chain connects TRBV7-9 to TRBJ2-3, with 15 nucleotides matching TRBD2. Trimming removed 5 bases from V and 3 bases from J; junction bases left unmatched: 6. The germline V gene has CDR1 SEHNR and CDR2 FQNEAQ (reference sequence). There are 17 residues in the CDR3. The CDR3 is CASSRTSGGAWTDTQYF. In DNA form, the CDR3 reads TGTGCCAGCAGCCGGACTAGCGGGGGGGCATGGACAGATACGCAGTATTTT.

This chain connects TRBV9 to TRBJ2-2, with D perhaps matching TRBD1 (6 bases). Looked up from germline, CDR1 is SGDLS and CDR2 is YYNGEE. The CDR3 length is 17 residues. Trimming removed 0 bases from V and 4 bases from J, with 16 bases in between. CDR3 DNA: TGTGCCAGCAGCGTAGCTATTATCGGGACATCCACCGGGGAGCTGTTTTTT. This codes for CASSVAIIGTSTGELFF.

J is TRBJ1-5 and V is TRBV21-1; TRBD1 reflects the table's D call only, with no check against the DNA. TRBV21-1 has pseudogene status. The CDR3 extends over 16 amino acids. CDR3 sequence: CAYFFPGHIFNQPQHF. The CDR3 DNA sequence: TGTGCCTACTTTTTCCCGGGACACATATTCAATCAGCCCCAGCATTTT.

The chain employs TRBV3-1 (or the pseudogene TRBV3-2) and TRBJ2-7, with a weak D call TRBD1 (5 bases). Trimming removed 7 bases at V and 2 bases at J, with 15 bases between. Germline V gives CDR1 LGHDT, CDR2 YNNKEL (reference sequence). The CDR3 spans 14 residues. CDR3 residues: CASTPGYSPYEQYF. The CDR3 DNA reads TGTGCCAGCACCCCAGGGTACAGCCCCTACGAGCAGTACTTC.

The rearrangement uses TRBV6-5 and TRBJ2-3; D call uncertain. The CDR3 has 12 amino acids. The V gene's germline CDR1 is MNHEY and CDR2 SVGAGI. V lost 3 bases and J lost 6, with 7 bases in between. Here the CDR3 DNA reads TGTGCCAGCAGTTATGGAGTTGATACGCAGTATTTT. This translates into CASSYGVDTQYF.

In DNA form, the CDR3 reads TGTGCCAGCAGTCGCGGACCGGTGGGGCATAGCAATCAGCCCCAGCATTTT. Translated, it gives CASSRGPVGHSNQPQHF. The V gene is TRBV6-6, the J gene TRBJ1-5, with D perhaps TRBD1 (5 bases). The V gene's germline CDR1 is MNHNY and CDR2 SVGAGI (reference sequence). This CDR3 contains 17 residues. V dropped 5 bases and J dropped 0 bases, with 17 bases sitting between them.

This rearrangement joins TRBV7-2 to TRBJ2-5, with D possibly TRBD2 on 6 matching bases. Germline CDR1 reads SGHTA; CDR2 reads FQGNSA. CDR3 size: 14 residues. V was clipped by 3 bases and J by 2 bases, with 10 bases between them. CDR3 loop: CASSFWGEQETQYF. As DNA, the CDR3 is TGTGCCAGCAGCTTTTGGGGGGAACAAGAGACCCAGTACTTC. Supplemented by reference TRBV7-2 and TRBJ2-5, the full variable domain reads GAGVSQSPSNKVTEKGKDVELRCDPISGHTALYWYRQSLGQGLEFLIYFQGNSAPDKSGLPSDRFSAERTGGSVSTLTIQRTQQEDSAVYLCASSFWGEQETQYFGPGTRLLVL.

The chain carries TRBV19 and TRBJ1-5; D is perhaps TRBD1 (5 bases). V dropped 6 bases and J dropped 2 bases, with 11 bases sitting between them. The CDR3 spans 14 residues. From germline, CDR1 is LNHDA and CDR2 SQIVND (reference sequence). CDR3 DNA: TGTGCCAGTAGGACAGCCGAGGGCAATCAGCCCCAGCATTTT. This translates into CASRTAEGNQPQHF.

The chain joins TRBV6-6 to TRBJ2-4; 7 bases line up with TRBD1. Per germline, CDR1 MNHNY and CDR2 SVGAGI (reference sequence). The V gene end was trimmed by 6 bases and the J gene end by 5 bases; junction bases not matched to a gene: 7. The length of the CDR3 is 14 residues. The CDR3 region has the DNA TGTGCCAGCAGGCCAGGGACAGTTCAAAACATTCAGTACTTC. Translated: CASRPGTVQNIQYF.

This clone was seen a single time. The chain combines TRBV9 with TRBJ1-1; TRBD1 matches at 10 bases. The CDR3 has 16 residues. V lost 4 bases to trimming and J lost 4 bases; unmatched junction nucleotides: 10. Germline CDR1 is SGDLS and CDR2 is YYNGEE. The CDR3, as DNA: TGTGCCAGCAGCACCCACGACAGGGGGCTGGGCACTGAAGCTTTCTTT. It yields the protein CASSTHDRGLGTEAFF.

The rearrangement joins TRBV3-1 (or the pseudogene TRBV3-2) to TRBJ1-2, with D unresolved. Trimming pared 5 bases from V and 7 bases from J, leaving 11 bases between. Germline-derived CDR1 and CDR2 are LGHDT and YNNKEL (reference sequence). The CDR3 extends over 12 amino acids. The CDR3 spells CASSYQDSGYTF. The CDR3 DNA reads TGTGCCAGCAGCTACCAGGACTCTGGCTACACCTTC.

V and J are TRBV18 and TRBJ1-1, with D unclear. Trimming removed 3 bases from V and 1 base from J, with 6 bases in between. This CDR3 is 13 amino acids long. CDR1 is KGHSH and CDR2 is LQKENI in the germline V gene. CDR3 bases: TGTGCCAGCTCACCGTCCCAGAACACTGAAGCTTTCTTT. Its protein is CASSPSQNTEAFF.

The chain couples TRBV7-2 to TRBJ1-2; D not resolved. The germline gives CDR1 SGHTA, CDR2 FQGNSA. CDR3 length: 13 amino acids. Trimming stripped 2 bases from V and 10 bases from J, with 14 bases between. CDR3 amino acids: CASSLISGPNYTF. For the CDR3, the DNA is TGTGCCAGCAGCTTAATCAGCGGGCCGAACTACACCTTC. The whole variable domain, filled in from reference TRBV7-2 and TRBJ1-2, reads GAGVSQSPSNKVTEKGKDVELRCDPISGHTALYWYRQSLGQGLEFLIYFQGNSAPDKSGLPSDRFSAERTGGSVSTLTIQRTQQEDSAVYLCASSLISGPNYTFGSGTRLTVV.

The chain has TRBV28 and TRBJ2-7, with TRBD1 as a possible D gene (7 bases). The CDR3 contains 14 residues. In germline, CDR1 is MDHEN, CDR2 SYDVKM. Trimming took 5 bases from V and 0 from J, leaving 11 bases between them. The CDR3 coding sequence is TGTGCCAGCAGTAACAGGGGAGGCTCCTACGAGCAGTACTTC. Its protein is CASSNRGGSYEQYF.